A selection of T cell receptor beta chains follows, all from one sample in a study of cytomegalovirus exposure and HLA in healthy donors. TCRdb keeps only in-frame clones here, not all; method: immunoSEQ multiplex PCR. The sample has roughly 230,000 clones, about 77% seen once. The sample was PBMCs. These receptors originate from a boy aged 10-17 years in good health and CMV-seronegative. The CDR3 runs from the conserved cysteine through the conserved F or W. The order of the fields is V gene, J gene, clone size, D gene, CDR3 DNA, CDR3 protein. A D gene is named only where the DNA matches it firmly. Expanded clones are given a class, and other clones once, few, many or no size at all.

TRBV5-4,TRBJ2-1,NA,TRBD1,TGTGCCAGCAGGTATACCGGGACAGGGGGCTTTCTGTATCGTGAGCAGTTCTTC,CASRYTGTGGFLYREQFF
TRBV4-2,TRBJ2-7,once,TRBD1,TGTGCCAGCAGCCAAGATCCGGGACAGGGCCCCGTAGAGCAGTACTTC,CASSQDPGQGPVEQYF
TRBV9,TRBJ2-3,few,TRBD1,TGTGCCAGCAGAAGGGGACAGGGCACAGATACGCAGTATTTT,CASRRGQGTDTQYF
TRBV9,TRBJ2-5,NA,NA,TGTGCCAGCAGCGTACTAGCCGTGGAAGAGACCCAGTACTTC,CASSVLAVEETQYF
TRBV30,TRBJ1-1,NA,TRBD1,TGTGCCTGGAGTGGCTGGGGGACAGGGGTTGGCACTGAAGCTTTCTTT,CAWSGWGTGVGTEAFF
TRBV4-2,TRBJ2-3,few,NA,TGTGCCAGCAGCCAAGAGGGGGACCGGGGGTATAGCACAGATACGCAGTATTTT,CASSQEGDRGYSTDTQYF
TRBV15,TRBJ2-7,NA,TRBD1,TGTGCCACCAGCAGAGATCGGGGGACAGGCTCCTACGAGCAGTACTTC,CATSRDRGTGSYEQYF
TRBV27,TRBJ1-2,few,NA,TGTGCCAGCAGTCCCGTTTTGATCGACGGGGTCCATGGCTACACCTTC,CASSPVLIDGVHGYTF
TRBV9,TRBJ2-2,NA,NA,TGTGCCAGCAGCGCCCTCTCCCCCGGGGAGCTGTTTTTT,CASSALSPGELFF
TRBV7-2,TRBJ1-2,once,NA,TGTGCCAGCAGCCCGATGGACAGCGTTCACCATGGCTACACCTTC,CASSPMDSVHHGYTF
TRBV21-1,TRBJ2-4,NA,NA,TGTGCCAGCAGCAAAGGGGTATTAGCGGGGGATTTCGGCATTCAGTACTTC,CASSKGVLAGDFGIQYF
TRBV5-6,TRBJ1-2,NA,TRBD1,TGTGCCAGCAGCCCCGACAGGGACATCGGGTATGGCTACACCTTC,CASSPDRDIGYGYTF
TRBV6-1,TRBJ1-1,NA,NA,TGTGCCAGCAGTGAGATAGACACTGAAGCTTTCTTT,CASSEIDTEAFF
TRBV4-1,TRBJ1-1,once,NA,TGCGCCAGCAGCCAAGACCTTCAGGGCACTGAAGCTTTCTTT,CASSQDLQGTEAFF
TRBV9,TRBJ2-1,NA,NA,TGTGCCAGCAGCGTAGGGTGGCGGAATGAGCAGTTCTTC,CASSVGWRNEQFF
TRBV7-9,TRBJ2-7,NA,TRBD1,TGTGCCAGCAGCTATCGGACAGGAAGGGCGGGCGAGCAGTACTTC,CASSYRTGRAGEQYF
TRBV12-5,TRBJ1-1,NA,NA,TGTGCTAGTGGCCTAGATGTAGAAGCTTTCTTT,CASGLDVEAFF
TRBV5-8,TRBJ2-7,few,TRBD2,TGTGCCAGCAGCTTGGCCTTTGGAATTGCGGGAGGGCTTCTCGAGCAGTACTTC,CASSLAFGIAGGLLEQYF
TRBV7-2,TRBJ2-1,few,TRBD2,TGTGCCAGCAGCTTATATCGGGGGGGGGTCTTGGATGAGCAGTTCTTC,CASSLYRGGVLDEQFF
TRBV5-1,TRBJ2-3,NA,TRBD1,TGCGCCAGCAGCTTGGACAGGGGAGATACGCAGTATTTT,CASSLDRGDTQYF
TRBV10-3,TRBJ2-5,NA,NA,TGTGCCATCAGTCAGGGACAAGAGACCCAGTACTTC,CAISQGQETQYF
TRBV9,TRBJ2-2,NA,TRBD1,TGTGCCAGCAGCGTCTCGGGACAGGGGGCGACCAAGCGTTTT,CASSVSGQGATKRF
TRBV7-9,TRBJ1-1,NA,NA,TGTGCCAGCAGCTTATCACCCGCCCCGGGTAAAGCTTTCTTT,CASSLSPAPGKAFF
TRBV5-1,TRBJ2-7,NA,NA,TGCGCCAGCAGCTTGGGGAGACTAGGGGTTGCCGAGCAGTACTTC,CASSLGRLGVAEQYF
TRBV5-5,TRBJ1-4,NA,NA,TGTGCCAGCAGCCCGGGCCCGCAGGGTCGGTATAATGAAAAACTGTTTTTT,CASSPGPQGRYNEKLFF
TRBV27,TRBJ2-7,few,NA,TGTGCCAGCAGTCCCCGACAGCTCGAGAGTCCCTACGAGCAGTACTTC,CASSPRQLESPYEQYF
TRBV2,TRBJ2-5,few,NA,TGTGCCAGCAGTGACAGAGAGACCCAGTACTTC,CASSDRETQYF
TRBV9,TRBJ2-5,NA,TRBD2,TGTGCCAGCAGCGTAGAGGGCGGGAGGGCTTGGGAGACCCAGTACTTC,CASSVEGGRAWETQYF
TRBV4-1,TRBJ1-4,NA,NA,TGCGCCAGCAGCCAAGGGCAGGGGCCGGACGGGGAAAAACTGTTTTTT,CASSQGQGPDGEKLFF
TRBV4-2,TRBJ1-1,NA,NA,TGTGCCAGCAGCCAAGAACCGGGGATGAACACTGAAGCTTTCTTT,CASSQEPGMNTEAFF
TRBV7-2,TRBJ1-2,few,NA,TGTGCCAGCAGCCTACAGGAAAACTATGGCTACACCTTC,CASSLQENYGYTF
TRBV27,TRBJ1-1,NA,NA,TGTGCCAGCAGTTTATTTAGGGGGAACACTGAAGCTTTCTTT,CASSLFRGNTEAFF
TRBV7-9,TRBJ1-1,NA,NA,TGTGCCAGCAGCTCGCTGGGCTACACTGAAGCTTTCTTT,CASSSLGYTEAFF
TRBV6-6,TRBJ1-1,NA,TRBD1,TGTGCCAGCAGTTGGCAACCCGGGACAGCAAACACTGAAGCTTTCTTT,CASSWQPGTANTEAFF
TRBV5-1,TRBJ1-1,NA,TRBD1,TGCGCCAGCAGCTTATCAGAAGGGGGCAACACTGAAGCTTTCTTT,CASSLSEGGNTEAFF
TRBV4-1,TRBJ1-1,few,TRBD1,TGCGCCAGCAGCCAAGGACAGGGGGCGGACACTGAAGCTTTCTTT,CASSQGQGADTEAFF
TRBV10-1,TRBJ1-1,NA,NA,TGCGCCAGTCCCAGGGACACCAGAAACACTGAAGCTTTCTTT,CASPRDTRNTEAFF
TRBV5-6,TRBJ1-1,few,NA,TGTGCCAGCAGCTTGACAGGGAACACTGAAGCTTTCTTT,CASSLTGNTEAFF
TRBV28,TRBJ1-2,NA,NA,TGTGCCAGCAGTTTTTTGGCGGGAGCATACTATGGCTACACCTTC,CASSFLAGAYYGYTF
TRBV7-6,TRBJ1-2,NA,TRBD1,TGTGCCAGCAGCTTAGAACAGGGGACTAACTATGGCTACACCTTC,CASSLEQGTNYGYTF
TRBV11-2,TRBJ1-2,NA,NA,TGTGCCAGCAGCTTCCGGGTTAACTATGGCTACACCTTC,CASSFRVNYGYTF
TRBV7-2,TRBJ1-4,NA,TRBD1,TGTGCCAGCAGTTCCGGGACAGTAAATGAAAAACTGTTTTTT,CASSSGTVNEKLFF
TRBV6-1,TRBJ1-1,NA,TRBD1,TGTGCCAGCAGGGCGACAGGGAGGCACACTGAAGCTTTCTTT,CASRATGRHTEAFF
TRBV30,TRBJ2-7,NA,TRBD2,TGTGCCTGGAGGGGGGGACTAGCGGGAGGGTCCAACTACGAGCAGTACTTC,CAWRGGLAGGSNYEQYF
TRBV5-1,TRBJ1-1,NA,TRBD1,TGCGCCAGCAGCTTGGCGCAGGGGGACTCTGAAGCTTTCTTT,CASSLAQGDSEAFF
TRBV27,TRBJ1-1,NA,NA,TGTGCCAGCAGTCCAAACAGGGACCGGACTGAAGCTTTCTTT,CASSPNRDRTEAFF
TRBV2,TRBJ1-5,NA,NA,TGTGCCAGCAGTGATCCGGCAGGGCAGTCCGCTCAGCCCCAGCATTTT,CASSDPAGQSAQPQHF
TRBV5-1,TRBJ1-2,NA,NA,TGCGCCAGCAGCTTGATACAGGGCTATGGCTACACCTTC,CASSLIQGYGYTF
TRBV6-1,TRBJ2-3,once,TRBD2,TGTGCCAGCAGCAAAACACTAGCGGGAGAGGATACGCAGTATTTT,CASSKTLAGEDTQYF
TRBV6-6,TRBJ1-2,few,NA,TGTGCCAGCAGTTGGCTTGACTATGGCTACACCTTC,CASSWLDYGYTF
TRBV29-1,TRBJ1-2,few,NA,TGCAGCGTTGGAGTTAACTATGGCTACACCTTC,CSVGVNYGYTF
TRBV5-4,TRBJ1-3,NA,TRBD1,TGTGCCAGCAGCGAGGGACAGAGCTCTGGAAACACCATATATTTT,CASSEGQSSGNTIYF
TRBV9,TRBJ1-2,NA,NA,TGTGCCAGCAGCAGCTCAGGGTGGCACTACACCTTC,CASSSSGWHYTF